The next 11 T cell receptor beta chains were all read from a single sample in a study of cytomegalovirus exposure and HLA in healthy donors. This table comes from immunoSEQ multiplex PCR, and its TCRdb copy is limited to in-frame clones, with some not included. The sample carries more than 150,000 clones, about 88% recorded once. Sequencing input: PBMCs. The receptors derive from a man aged 18-30 years in good health and CMV-seronegative.

This sequence joins TRBV5-4 and TRBJ2-7; 8 bases map to TRBD1. The CDR3 spans 16 residues. The germline V gene encodes CDR1 SGHNT and CDR2 YYREEE (reference sequence). Trimming took 4 bases from V and 1 from J; bases not matched to a gene: 10. In nucleotides, the CDR3 is TGTGCCAGCAGCCCCCCAGGACAGGGAGGATCCTACGAGCAGTACTTC. Encoded protein: CASSPPGQGGSYEQYF.

This clone was detected only a few times. V and J are TRBV2 and TRBJ2-7, with TRBD2 matching 7 bases. CDR1 is SNHLY and CDR2 is FYNNEI in the germline V gene. CDR3 length: 15 residues. V was pared by 2 bases and J by 0 bases, with 4 bases of the junction left unmatched. This CDR3 reads CASSESGTSSYEQYV. DNA of the CDR3: TGTGCCAGCAGTGAAAGCGGGACCAGCTCCTACGAGCAGTACGTC.

This clone was observed a handful of times. J is TRBJ2-7 and V is TRBV11-2; TRBD2 aligns across 10 bases. Germline V lookup: CDR1 SGHAT, CDR2 FQNNGV. V lost 5 bases, J lost 6 bases, and 7 bases stayed unmatched. The CDR3 is 14 amino acids. CDR3 sequence reads: CASSASGLASEQYF. CDR3 in DNA: TGTGCCAGCAGCGCATCGGGACTAGCGAGCGAGCAGTACTTC. Full variable domain (outside the CDR3, taken from reference TRBV11-2 and TRBJ2-7): EAGVAQSPRYKIIEKRQSVAFWCNPISGHATLYWYQQILGQGPKLLIQFQNNGVVDDSQLPKDRFSAERLKGVDSTLKIQPAKLEDSAVYLCASSASGLASEQYFGPGTRLTVT.

The chain recombines TRBV4-3 with TRBJ2-7; no firm D call. Germline lookup yields CDR1 LGHNA and CDR2 YSLEER. The V end lost 4 bases, the J end lost 0 bases, and 7 bases lay between the germline ends. The CDR3 is 13 residues long. Here the CDR3 DNA reads TGCGCCAGCAGCCCGTACATCTCCTACGAGCAGTACTTC. Translated: CASSPYISYEQYF.

The chain joins TRBV7-2 to TRBJ1-5; D is undetermined. CDR3 size: 15 residues. The V end was cut by 5 bases, the J end by 3 bases, with 14 bases between. From germline, CDR1 is SGHTA and CDR2 FQGNSA. The CDR3 region is CASSPAREDNQPQHF. The CDR3 nucleotides are TGTGCCAGCAGCCCGGCTCGGGAGGACAATCAGCCCCAGCATTTT.

V is TRBV6-4 and J is TRBJ2-2, with 8 bases that match TRBD2. From germline, CDR1 is MRHNA and CDR2 SNTAGT. The CDR3 contains 13 residues. V was clipped by 5 bases and J by 4 bases; unmatched bases: 0. DNA of the CDR3: TGTGCCAGCAGTAGCGGGAGCACCGGGGAGCTGTTTTTT. The encoded protein is CASSSGSTGELFF.

This chain connects TRBV5-1 to TRBJ2-3, with a weak D call TRBD2 (6 bases). In germline, CDR1 is SGHRS, CDR2 YFSETQ. Trimming shortened V by 2 bases and J by 0 bases, and 10 bases separated the two germline ends. The CDR3 is 15 residues long. The CDR3 bases are TGCGCCAGCAGCTTCGGGAGTTCTAGCACAGATACGCAGTATTTT. It codes for CASSFGSSSTDTQYF. Full variable domain (outside the CDR3, taken from reference TRBV5-1 and TRBJ2-3): KAGVTQTPRYLIKTRGQQVTLSCSPISGHRSVSWYQQTPGQGLQFLFEYFSETQRNKGNFPGRFSGRQFSNSRSEMNVSTLELGDSALYLCASSFGSSSTDTQYFGPGTRLTVL.

The chain carries TRBV5-1 and TRBJ2-3; TRBD2 is a possible D gene (5 bases). Germline V CDR1 and CDR2: SGHRS, YFSETQ. Trimming stripped 1 base from V and 3 bases from J, with 12 bases between. There are 15 residues in the CDR3. Here the CDR3 DNA reads TGCGCCAGCAGCTTGTACTCAGCGGCTACAGATACGCAGTATTTT. As protein: CASSLYSAATDTQYF.

There are a few counts of this clone. The chain joins TRBV4-3 to TRBJ2-7; possible D gene TRBD1, 6 bases. The CDR3 has 14 residues. Germline V gene lookup returns CDR1 LGHNA and CDR2 YSLEER. The V gene lost 1 base and the J gene lost 4 bases, with 11 bases spanning the gap. The CDR3 is CASSQGLQGYEQYF. The CDR3 DNA is TGCGCCAGCAGCCAAGGATTACAGGGTTACGAGCAGTACTTC.

The rearrangement joins TRBV7-2 to TRBJ2-1; 9 positions match TRBD2. This CDR3 is 19 amino acids long. The germline CDR1 and CDR2 sequences are SGHTA and FQGNSA. V dropped 1 base and J dropped 1; count of bases not matched to a gene: 11. The CDR3 bases are TGTGCCAGCAGCTTAGTAGGGCTAGCGGGATCGGGATCCTACAATGAGCAGTTCTTC. Translating gives CASSLVGLAGSGSYNEQFF.

The chain recombines TRBV28 with TRBJ2-7; 8 bases map to TRBD1. V dropped 6 bases and J dropped 3; count of bases not matched to a gene: 16. The germline V gene encodes CDR1 MDHEN and CDR2 SYDVKM. This CDR3 has 17 residues. The CDR3 region is CASRHRIGRDRFYEQYF. The CDR3 DNA reads TGTGCCAGCAGGCACCGGATAGGCAGGGACAGGTTCTACGAGCAGTACTTC.